This T cell receptor beta chain was recovered during a study of regulatory dendritic cells for organ transplantation. Memory T cells were CD45RO+, naive were CD45RA+, sorted by FACS. Trimming took off 4 bases at V and 7 bases at J, with 20 bases between the two ends. Per the germline V gene, CDR1 is MGHRA and CDR2 is YSYEKL. There are 15 residues in the CDR3. Study-wide results and limits: Memory CD8+ clonal expansion seemed more limited with regulatory than mature dendritic cells.

As for this clone: Its matching antigen is unknown.

This table comes from immunoSEQ multiplex PCR, and its TCRdb copy is limited to in-frame clones, with some not included. The sample contains 30,000 to 35,000 clones, roughly 89% of which appear only once. This TCR was recovered from a human donor in good health. The sequencing sample was made of naive CD4+ T cells from blood. As for subset: CD45RA+ naive T cells. The V and J genes are TRBV4-1 and TRBJ2-7; D call uncertain. The CDR3 sequence is CASSPAPGSPREQYF. The CDR3 DNA follows: TGCGCCAGCAGCCCCGCCCCAGGCTCCCCCCGGGAGCAGTACTTC.